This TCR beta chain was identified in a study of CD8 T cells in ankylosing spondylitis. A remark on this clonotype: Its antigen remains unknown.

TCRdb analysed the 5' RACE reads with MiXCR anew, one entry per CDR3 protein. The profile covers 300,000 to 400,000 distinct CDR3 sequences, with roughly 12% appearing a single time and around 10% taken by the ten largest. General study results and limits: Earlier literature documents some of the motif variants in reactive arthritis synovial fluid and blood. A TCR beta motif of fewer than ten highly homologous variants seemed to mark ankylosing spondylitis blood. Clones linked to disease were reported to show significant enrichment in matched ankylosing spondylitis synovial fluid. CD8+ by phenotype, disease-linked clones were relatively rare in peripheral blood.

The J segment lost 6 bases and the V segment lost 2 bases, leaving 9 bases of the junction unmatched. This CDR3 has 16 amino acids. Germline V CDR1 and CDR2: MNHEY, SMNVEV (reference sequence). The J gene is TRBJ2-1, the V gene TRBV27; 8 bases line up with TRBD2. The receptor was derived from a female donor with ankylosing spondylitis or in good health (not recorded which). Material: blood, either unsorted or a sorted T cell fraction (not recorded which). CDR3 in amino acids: CASSLPPGLELNEQFF. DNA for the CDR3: TGTGCCAGCAGTTTACCCCCGGGACTAGAACTCAATGAGCAGTTCTTC.